One sample yielded the 31 T cell receptor beta chains listed below, sequenced in a study of patients and donors after allogeneic stem cell transplantation (dated by TCRdb to about 2020). Preparation of the library involved RT-PCR. TCRdb lists the instrument as NextSeq 550. TCRdb handled the public reads itself, with Q25 trimming in fastp and clone calling in MiXCR, and kept productive beta chains. One record per CDR3 amino acid sequence lists the most common genes and DNA. This sample comprises roughly 880,000 distinct CDR3 sequences, roughly 18% of them detected only once. The ten largest clones represent around 6% of the sample. Sequenced material: blood, either unsorted or a sorted T cell fraction (not recorded which). These receptor sequences come from a human donor who was either an allogeneic HSCT recipient or a stem cell or donor lymphocyte infusion donor (not recorded which). It is not recorded whose cells these are; they may come from a transplant donor.

V gene TRBV29-1 combines with J gene TRBJ2-3; 9 nucleotides match TRBD1. J lost 3 bases, V lost 4 bases, and 8 bases had no gene match. There are 15 residues in the CDR3. CDR1 is SQVTM, CDR2 ANQGSEA, per germline. CDR3 in amino acids: CSVGGDRVGTDTQYF. The CDR3 DNA reads as TGCAGCGTTGGGGGGGACAGGGTTGGAACAGATACGCAGTATTTT.

This clonotype has only a few counts. The rearrangement links TRBV12-3 or TRBV12-4 to TRBJ1-2; no firm D call. The CDR3 sequence is 14 residues long. Trimming took 2 bases from V and 4 from J, leaving 11 bases between them. The CDR3 region is CASSLSWTAYGYTF. The CDR3, as DNA: TGTGCCAGCAGTTTATCGTGGACGGCCTATGGCTACACCTTC.

This clonotype was seen a few times. The gene calls are TRBV29-1 and TRBJ2-2; D unclear. The ends were cut back, 4 bases at V and 2 bases at J, with 20 bases in the middle. The germline V gene encodes CDR1 SQVTM and CDR2 ANQGSEA. CDR3 size: 17 residues. The CDR3 DNA sequence: TGCAGCGTTGCGGGTCGATCTCCTTCCCTTAACACCGGGGAGCTGTTTTTT. As protein: CSVAGRSPSLNTGELFF.

This clonotype was detected ten times or more. The chain has TRBV12-3 or TRBV12-4 and TRBJ2-3, with D perhaps matching TRBD2 (5 bases). Trimming left V 4 bases short and J 4 bases short, with 15 bases between. The CDR3 consists of 15 residues. CDR3 nucleotide sequence: TGTGCCAGCAGTTCCGATTCGGGGTTCGCAGATACGCAGTATTTT. Translated: CASSSDSGFADTQYF.

This clonotype was detected a few times. The rearrangement links TRBV4-2 to TRBJ1-2; 10 bases are a match to TRBD1. This CDR3 has 15 residues. Germline V gene lookup returns CDR1 LGHNA and CDR2 YNFKEQ. The trim removed 4 bases at V and 8 bases at J, leaving 10 bases unmatched. CDR3 amino acids: CASSPPTGGPWGYTF. The CDR3 nucleotides read TGTGCCAGCAGCCCCCCGACAGGGGGCCCTTGGGGCTACACCTTC.

Ten or more counts support this clonotype. This chain links TRBV4-2 with TRBJ2-7; no definite D call. The CDR3 sequence is 17 residues long. V dropped 1 base and J dropped 0 bases, with 16 bases sitting between them. Germline V gene data show CDR1 as LGHNA and CDR2 as YNFKEQ. The CDR3 sequence is CASSQVDLNINSYEQYF. The CDR3 DNA follows: TGTGCCAGCAGCCAAGTGGACCTTAACATAAACTCCTACGAGCAGTACTTC.

J is TRBJ2-5 and V is TRBV5-1, with a tentative D call TRBD2 (5 bases). CDR1 and CDR2 (germline): SGHRS, YFSETQ. V lost 2 bases, J lost 0 bases, and 11 bases lay in between. The CDR3 spans 15 residues. CDR3 amino acids: CASSLLGKYQETQYF. The CDR3 DNA reads TGCGCCAGCAGCTTACTCGGGAAGTACCAAGAGACCCAGTACTTC. The variable domain in full, completed from reference TRBV5-1 and TRBJ2-5, reads KAGVTQTPRYLIKTRGQQVTLSCSPISGHRSVSWYQQTPGQGLQFLFEYFSETQRNKGNFPGRFSGRQFSNSRSEMNVSTLELGDSALYLCASSLLGKYQETQYFGPGTRLLVL.

This clonotype was seen a handful of times. This chain connects TRBV24-1 to TRBJ2-1; 7 bases match TRBD1. The CDR3 runs 15 residues. Per germline, CDR1 KGHDR and CDR2 SFDVKD. With V trimmed by 3 bases and J by 6 bases, 7 bases remained unmatched. The CDR3 DNA sequence: TGTGCCACCAGTGATCCGGGACAGAGACTCAATGAGCAGTTCTTC. Translating gives CATSDPGQRLNEQFF.

V and J are TRBV3-1 and TRBJ2-7; D ambiguous. The V gene's germline CDR1 is LGHDT and CDR2 YNNKEL (reference sequence). V lost 2 bases and J lost 3, with 8 bases in between. CDR3 length: 13 amino acids. CDR3 bases: TGTGCCAGCAGCCAATCGCAGATCTACGAGCAGTACTTC. This gives the protein CASSQSQIYEQYF.

In its sample, this clonotype was seen many times. This CDR3 is CASSITTSGRASEQFF. The CDR3 nucleotides are TGTGCCAGCAGTATAACAACTAGCGGGAGGGCTAGTGAGCAGTTCTTC. The V call is TRBV2, the J call TRBJ2-1; 13 bases are shared with TRBD2. The CDR3 length is 16 residues. Looked up from germline, CDR1 is SNHLY and CDR2 is FYNNEI. J was trimmed by 9 bases and V by 5 bases; bases with no gene match: 10.

This chain uses TRBV4-3 with TRBJ1-3; 8 nucleotides align to TRBD1. V was clipped by 3 bases and J by 0 bases; unmatched bases: 1. CDR3 length: 15 amino acids. Germline V gene sequence: CDR1 LGHNA, CDR2 YSLEER. The DNA for the CDR3 is TGCGCCAGCAGCCACACAGGGGGCTCTGGAAACACCATATATTTT. This encodes CASSHTGGSGNTIYF.

The gene calls are TRBV7-2 and TRBJ1-5; weak D call: TRBD1 (6 bases). Trimming pared 4 bases from V and 4 bases from J, leaving 14 bases between. This CDR3 comprises 15 residues. Germline V gene lookup returns CDR1 SGHTA and CDR2 FQGNSA. The CDR3 loop is CASSSQGGKNQPQHF. The CDR3 coding sequence is TGTGCCAGCAGCTCACAGGGCGGGAAGAATCAGCCCCAGCATTTT.

The sample holds a few counts of this clonotype. J is TRBJ1-4 and V is TRBV7-9, with no clear D. Germline V gene lookup returns CDR1 SEHNR and CDR2 FQNEAQ (reference sequence). V lost 4 bases and J lost 8, with 17 bases in between. This CDR3 comprises 15 residues. For the CDR3, the DNA is TGTGCCAGCAGCTCGACACAGAGTGCTCGGGAAAAACTGTTTTTT. Translation: CASSSTQSAREKLFF.

CDR3 DNA sequence: TGCGCCAGCTTGGGGCCTGACGGGTACGAGCAGTACTTC. This sequence encodes CASLGPDGYEQYF. The chain links TRBV5-1 to TRBJ2-7, with a tentative D call TRBD1 (5 bases). This CDR3 is built from 13 residues. The germline V gene has CDR1 SGHRS and CDR2 YFSETQ. Trimming removed 7 bases from V and 4 bases from J, with 15 bases in between. Filled out from reference TRBV5-1 and TRBJ2-7, the complete variable domain reads KAGVTQTPRYLIKTRGQQVTLSCSPISGHRSVSWYQQTPGQGLQFLFEYFSETQRNKGNFPGRFSGRQFSNSRSEMNVSTLELGDSALYLCASLGPDGYEQYFGPGTRLTVT.

The chain recombines TRBV6-2 or TRBV6-3 with TRBJ2-7; no reliable D call. The germline CDR1 and CDR2 sequences are MNHEY and SVGEGT. With 7 bases removed from V and 1 base from J, the gap between germline ends came to 11 bases. CDR3 size: 13 residues. As DNA, the CDR3 is TGTGCCAGCACACCGACAAGTTCCTACGAGCAGTACTTC. Translated: CASTPTSSYEQYF.

This clonotype was seen only a few times. This chain uses TRBV29-1 with TRBJ2-3; D gene ambiguous. Trimming shortened V by 4 bases and J by 5 bases, and 7 bases separated the two germline ends. The CDR3 loop spans 11 amino acids. The germline gives CDR1 SQVTM, CDR2 ANQGSEA. CDR3 loop: CSVGTGDTQYF. In nucleotides, the CDR3 is TGCAGCGTTGGAACCGGAGATACGCAGTATTTT.

The genes are TRBV12-3 or TRBV12-4 and TRBJ2-1, with D possibly being TRBD2 (7 bases). There are 14 residues in the CDR3. Trimming left V 6 bases short and J 6 bases short, with 15 bases between. This CDR3 reads CASRGGHETNEQFF. The CDR3 DNA sequence: TGTGCCAGCAGGGGGGGGCATGAGACCAATGAGCAGTTCTTC.

This clonotype was seen many times. The chain recombines TRBV20-1 with TRBJ2-3; 8 nucleotides match TRBD1. Germline V gene lookup returns CDR1 DFQATT and CDR2 SNEGSKA (reference sequence). The CDR3 is made up of 15 amino acids. The trim removed 6 bases at V and 1 base at J, leaving 9 bases unmatched. The CDR3 loop is CSAPDRVGGTDTQYF. CDR3 nucleotides: TGCAGTGCGCCGGACAGGGTGGGAGGCACAGATACGCAGTATTTT.

Only a few counts were recorded for this clonotype. The chain combines TRBV20-1 with TRBJ1-2; D is undetermined. V lost 6 bases and J 2 bases, leaving 7 bases between the germline ends. The CDR3 totals 11 residues. Germline CDR1 DFQATT, CDR2 SNEGSKA (reference sequence). Written as DNA, the CDR3 is TGCAGTGCCCGTTTAAACTATGGCTACACCTTC. It is translated as CSARLNYGYTF.

This clonotype showed up just a few times. The chain employs TRBV12-3 or TRBV12-4 and TRBJ1-2; 7 bases match TRBD1. V lost 4 bases and J lost 6; bases outside the gene matches: 17. The CDR3 spans 17 residues. Here the CDR3 reads CASSSFGGNNRGDGYTF. The CDR3 DNA sequence: TGTGCCAGCAGTTCCTTTGGGGGGAACAACAGGGGCGATGGCTACACCTTC.

This clonotype was observed many times. The chain combines TRBV29-1 with TRBJ2-1; 8 bases agree with TRBD1. With 5 bases clipped from V and 4 bases from J, the junction kept 16 bases outside the gene matches. The CDR3 covers 17 residues. Germline lookup yields CDR1 SQVTM and CDR2 ANQGSEA. The CDR3 sequence: CSVSIFSRGLYYNEQFF. The CDR3 DNA is TGCAGCGTTTCGATCTTTTCCAGGGGGCTTTATTACAATGAGCAGTTCTTC.

This clonotype was recorded a few times. The chain uses TRBV4-1 and TRBJ1-1, with 8 bases fitting TRBD1. CDR1 is MGHRA, CDR2 YSYEKL, per germline. This CDR3 region has 15 residues. Unmatched junction bases numbered 5, after V lost 3 bases and J lost 2 bases. CDR3 amino acids: CASSHQDRANTEAFF. CDR3 sequence (DNA): TGCGCCAGCAGCCACCAGGACAGGGCAAACACTGAAGCTTTCTTT.

J is TRBJ2-5 and V is TRBV5-1, with D unclear. The CDR3 runs 12 residues. The germline V gene has CDR1 SGHRS and CDR2 YFSETQ. V shed 4 bases and J shed 5 bases, with 9 bases lying between them. CDR3 sequence: CASSVHMETQYF. Written as DNA, the CDR3 is TGCGCCAGCAGCGTGCATATGGAGACCCAGTACTTC.

V gene TRBV4-2 combines with J gene TRBJ2-2; D uncertain. Germline-derived CDR1 and CDR2 are LGHNA and YNFKEQ. The CDR3 covers 14 residues. V was clipped by 1 base and J by 1 base, with 4 bases between them. CDR3 loop: CASSQARNTGELFF. The CDR3 bases are TGTGCCAGCAGCCAAGCGCGGAACACCGGGGAGCTGTTTTTT.

The table lists this clonotype with a few counts. V usage is TRBV5-1 and J usage is TRBJ2-1, with 8 positions matching TRBD2. Looked up from germline, CDR1 is SGHRS and CDR2 is YFSETQ. The CDR3 consists of 15 residues. J gave up 7 bases and V 0 bases, and 6 bases lay outside the gene matches. The CDR3 is CASSLAASGLNEQFF. The CDR3 region has the DNA TGCGCCAGCAGCTTGGCGGCTAGCGGGCTGAATGAGCAGTTCTTC.

The J gene is TRBJ1-1, the V gene TRBV3-1; D is perhaps TRBD1 (5 bases). V dropped 3 bases and J dropped 0 bases, with 11 bases sitting between them. Looked up from germline, CDR1 is LGHDT and CDR2 is YNNKEL (reference sequence). The CDR3 loop spans 15 amino acids. CDR3 loop: CASSQGRQMNTEAFF. The CDR3 DNA is TGTGCCAGCAGCCAGGGGCGGCAGATGAACACTGAAGCTTTCTTT.

The chain recombines TRBV5-1 with TRBJ1-4; D is ambiguous. CDR3 length: 15 residues. The V and J ends lost 5 bases and 6 bases respectively, with 17 bases between them. Germline V gene data show CDR1 as SGHRS and CDR2 as YFSETQ. The CDR3: CASRLLTGRDEKLFF. In DNA form, the CDR3 reads TGCGCCAGCAGATTGTTAACTGGAAGGGATGAAAAACTGTTTTTT. The full variable domain, rest sourced from reference TRBV5-1 and TRBJ1-4, is KAGVTQTPRYLIKTRGQQVTLSCSPISGHRSVSWYQQTPGQGLQFLFEYFSETQRNKGNFPGRFSGRQFSNSRSEMNVSTLELGDSALYLCASRLLTGRDEKLFFGSGTQLSVL.

V and J are TRBV4-1 and TRBJ2-1; 7 nucleotides align to TRBD2. The CDR3 is 16 amino acids. In germline, CDR1 is MGHRA, CDR2 YSYEKL. V was clipped by 4 bases and J by 5 bases; unmatched bases: 11. The CDR3 DNA reads as TGCGCCAGCAGCCGAGGGCTAGCGGACCTGAACAATGAGCAGTTCTTC. Translated: CASSRGLADLNNEQFF.

This clonotype was counted a few times. The chain combines TRBV20-1 with TRBJ2-5, with D tentatively TRBD1 (6 bases). V was clipped by 5 bases and J by 1 base, with 11 bases between them. This CDR3 spans 13 amino acids. Germline-derived CDR1 and CDR2 are DFQATT and SNEGSKA (reference sequence). CDR3 sequence reads: CSAAGQFQETQYF. CDR3 DNA sequence: TGCAGTGCTGCCGGACAGTTCCAAGAGACCCAGTACTTC.

The chain uses TRBV4-2 and TRBJ1-5, with D possibly TRBD1 on 5 matching bases. CDR3 length: 15 residues. The germline V and J ends were trimmed by 2 bases and 5 bases, with 13 bases remaining between them. Per germline, CDR1 LGHNA and CDR2 YNFKEQ. This CDR3 is CASSQSRDPHQPQHF. In DNA form, the CDR3 reads TGTGCCAGCAGCCAATCCCGGGACCCACATCAGCCCCAGCATTTT.

This clonotype came up many times. The rearrangement links TRBV24-1 to TRBJ2-5; D is unclear. V lost 4 bases to trimming and J lost 2 bases, with 13 bases between them. The CDR3 contains 15 residues. Germline assignment: CDR1 KGHDR and CDR2 SFDVKD. The CDR3 region is CATSDPTEMQETQYF. CDR3 DNA sequence: TGTGCCACCAGTGACCCGACTGAGATGCAAGAGACCCAGTACTTC.